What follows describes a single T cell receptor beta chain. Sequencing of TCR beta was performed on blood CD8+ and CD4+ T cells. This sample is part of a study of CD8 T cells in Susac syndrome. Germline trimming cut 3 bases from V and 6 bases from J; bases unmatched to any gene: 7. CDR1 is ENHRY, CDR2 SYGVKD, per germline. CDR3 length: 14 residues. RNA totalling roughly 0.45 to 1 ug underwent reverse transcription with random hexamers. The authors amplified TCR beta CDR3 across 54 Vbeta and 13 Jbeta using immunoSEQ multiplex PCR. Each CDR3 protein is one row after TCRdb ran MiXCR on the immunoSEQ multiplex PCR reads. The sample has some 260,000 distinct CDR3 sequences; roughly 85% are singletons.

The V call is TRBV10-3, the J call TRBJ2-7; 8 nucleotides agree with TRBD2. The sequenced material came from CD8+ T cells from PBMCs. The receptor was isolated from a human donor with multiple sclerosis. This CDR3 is CAISEAGAPGEQYF. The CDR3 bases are TGTGCCATCAGTGAAGCGGGAGCCCCCGGCGAGCAGTACTTC.